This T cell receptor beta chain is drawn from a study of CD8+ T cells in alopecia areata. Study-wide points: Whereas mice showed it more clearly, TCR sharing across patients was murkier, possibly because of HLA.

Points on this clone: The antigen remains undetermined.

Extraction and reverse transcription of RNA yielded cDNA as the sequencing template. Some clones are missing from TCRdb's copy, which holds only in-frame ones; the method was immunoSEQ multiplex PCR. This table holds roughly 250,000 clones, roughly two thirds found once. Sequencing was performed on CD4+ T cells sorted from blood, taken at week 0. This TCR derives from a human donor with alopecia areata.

In DNA form, the CDR3 reads TGCAGCGCCGTAATAGCGGGGGGCCGGCAGTATTTT. Translating it yields CSAVIAGGRQYF. The chain carries TRBV29-1 and TRBJ2-3; 10 bases map to TRBD2. Trimming cost V 7 bases and J 11 bases; bases outside gene matches: 9. The CDR3 runs 12 residues. Germline CDR1 SQVTM, CDR2 ANQGSEA.